Following are 9 T cell receptor beta chains from one sample sequenced in a study of Graves' ophthalmopathy and Graves' hyperthyroidism (dated by TCRdb to 2016 to 2019). For sequencing, an Illumina HiSeq 2000 was employed. TCR beta CDR3 regions were amplified from RNA transcripts for repertoire sequencing. The first round of RT-PCR was done with HTBI primers and the Qiagen OneStep RT-PCR kit, and was followed by a second round of multiplex PCR, then size selection and purification. TCRdb itself trimmed the public reads at Q25 with fastp, ran MiXCR and retained productive beta chains. For every CDR3 protein sequence, its rows merge into one entry that carries the most common genes and DNA. Recorded for this sample are about 620,000 distinct CDR3 sequences; roughly 20% of them occurred a single time. Roughly 6.9% of the sample belongs to the ten largest clones. Material for sequencing was peripheral blood. Every receptor here comes from a woman between 18 and 30 years old with stable Graves' hyperthyroidism. Some clones in this sample may be carry-over from other donors' samples. Donor details come from another sample of the same person, matched by shared clones.

There are many counts of this clonotype. This chain connects TRBV6-5 to TRBJ2-7; D may be TRBD1 (5 bases). Germline assignment: CDR1 MNHEY and CDR2 SVGAGI. This CDR3 is built from 14 residues. Trimming left V 2 bases short and J 6 bases short, with 14 bases between. CDR3 in amino acids: CASSYGAATPEQYF. The CDR3 DNA reads as TGTGCCAGCAGTTACGGGGCAGCTACACCCGAGCAGTACTTC.

This clonotype was counted many times. V is TRBV2 and J is TRBJ2-2, with D maybe TRBD1 (6 bases). The germline gives CDR1 SNHLY, CDR2 FYNNEI. Trimming removed 4 bases from V and 4 bases from J, with 16 bases in between. The CDR3 is made up of 16 amino acids. CDR3 sequence: CASSGPTGIGTGELFF. The CDR3 DNA reads TGTGCCAGCAGTGGACCTACAGGGATTGGCACCGGGGAGCTGTTTTTT.

This clonotype was recorded many times. The rearrangement joins TRBV28 to TRBJ1-2; weak D call: TRBD1 (6 bases). The germline V and J ends were trimmed by 2 bases and 2 bases, with 15 bases remaining between them. Germline CDR1 and CDR2: MDHEN and SYDVKM. The CDR3 extends over 16 amino acids. CDR3 in amino acids: CASSLVSGGLNYGYTF. The CDR3 nucleotides are TGTGCCAGCAGTTTAGTTTCGGGGGGGCTGAACTATGGCTACACCTTC.

This clonotype was seen repeatedly, ten times or more. A junction boundary mismatches the germline segment, possibly from a read error. V gene TRBV6-2 or TRBV6-3 combines with J gene TRBJ2-7; the D gene is possibly TRBD2 (6 bases). Per the germline V gene, CDR1 is MNHEY and CDR2 is SVGEGT. The CDR3 is 19 amino acids. The CDR3 is CASSYSDLVYLGGVYERYF. The CDR3 nucleotides read TGTGCCAGCAGTTACTCAGACCTGGTCTACTTGGGGGGTGTCTACGAGCGGTACTTC.

This clonotype was observed at least ten times. Here the CDR3 reads CASRRRQGSSYEQYF. The CDR3 coding sequence is TGTGCCAGCAGGCGTAGACAGGGGAGTTCCTACGAGCAGTACTTC. This sequence joins TRBV11-1 and TRBJ2-7; 8 nucleotides align to TRBD1. This CDR3 contains 15 residues. The junction had 8 bases not matched to a gene; V was cut back by 6 bases and J by 1 base. Germline loops: CDR1 SGHAT, CDR2 FQDESV (reference sequence).

Ten or more counts support this clonotype. The rearrangement links TRBV10-1 to TRBJ2-5; tentative D call: TRBD2 (5 bases). The V and J ends lost 3 bases and 2 bases respectively, with 7 bases between them. The CDR3 covers 13 residues. The germline V gene has CDR1 WNHNN and CDR2 SYGVQD (reference sequence). The DNA for the CDR3 is TGCGCCAGCAGTGAACGGAGGCAAGAGACCCAGTACTTC. The encoded protein is CASSERRQETQYF.

A few counts support this clonotype. V is TRBV3-1 and J is TRBJ1-3; perhaps TRBD1 as D (5 bases). The CDR3 spans 14 residues. Germline V gene lookup returns CDR1 LGHDT and CDR2 YNNKEL (reference sequence). V lost 2 bases and J lost 4, with 9 bases in between. CDR3 sequence reads: CASSQWGVGNTIYF. The CDR3 DNA sequence: TGTGCCAGCAGCCAATGGGGGGTCGGAAACACCATATATTTT.

The chain links TRBV6-2 or TRBV6-3 to TRBJ1-2; 10 nucleotides line up with TRBD1. The CDR3 contains 13 residues. V shed 8 bases and J 8 bases; nucleotides not matched to a gene: 8. Germline lookup yields CDR1 MNHEY and CDR2 SVGEGT. The CDR3 DNA reads as TGTGCCAGCTCACGGGACAGGGGAACGGGCTACACCTTC. Its translation: CASSRDRGTGYTF.

This clonotype was detected many times. This sequence joins TRBV7-8 and TRBJ1-2; tentative D call: TRBD1 (5 bases). CDR3 length: 14 residues. Germline CDR1 reads SGHVS; CDR2 reads FQNEAQ. V was cut by 7 bases and J by 4 bases, with 16 bases left in between. Written as DNA, the CDR3 is TGTGCCAGCACCGCTTTCGGGGGTGGCTATGGCTACACCTTC. Translating it yields CASTAFGGGYGYTF.